This T cell receptor (beta chain) emerged from a study of blood T cell repertoires in COVID-19. As for the study in general: Samples of COVID-19 (acute and convalescent) were obtained from the United States, Italy and Spain.

In the source study's methods: Cell counts per sample came from amplifying reference gene primers. Assay: immunoSEQ multiplex PCR; the TCRdb copy retains only in-frame clones and omits some. The V and J calls and clone size come from that table; D and trimming were worked out from the DNA. The sample shows some 83,000 clones, about 83% of them seen only once. The CDR3 consists of 12 residues. Trimming left V 6 bases short and J 12 bases short, with 18 bases between. Germline V gives CDR1 MNHNY, CDR2 SVGAGI (reference sequence). This clone came up a few times. Material for sequencing was peripheral blood. This TCR came from a woman of 80 years or more with active or convalescent COVID-19. This sequence joins TRBV6-6 and TRBJ2-7, with D possibly matching TRBD2 (6 bases). CDR3 in amino acids: CASRSPHGGAYF. In DNA form, the CDR3 reads TGTGCCAGCAGGTCCCCCCACGGCGGGGCGTACTTC.